The 5 T cell receptor beta chains reported below all come from one sample, sequenced in a study of ipilimumab plus nivolumab after autologous stem cell transplantation. The assay was immunoSEQ multiplex PCR, and TCRdb's table has in-frame clones only and misses some. The repertoire holds around 16,000 clones, with more than 80% as singletons. The sample was PBMCs, taken in a trial of ipilimumab plus nivolumab as post-transplant consolidation. The receptors shown here come from a male donor with diffuse large B-cell lymphoma.

The chain recombines TRBV21-1 with TRBJ1-6. TRBV21-1 is assigned pseudogene status. This CDR3 spans 10 amino acids. The DNA for the CDR3 is TGTGCCAGCAGCAAAACACCCCTCCACTTT. Translating gives CASSKTPLHF.

Here the CDR3 reads CASSPWTAEYGYTF. DNA of the CDR3: TGTGCCAGCAGCCCATGGACAGCCGAGTATGGCTACACCTTC. V and J are TRBV6-5 and TRBJ1-2; D is possibly TRBD1 (6 bases). Trimming removed 6 bases from V and 5 bases from J, with 16 bases in between. CDR3 length: 14 amino acids. The germline V gene has CDR1 MNHEY and CDR2 SVGAGI.

CDR3 protein: CASSERGFGNTIYF. CDR3 bases: TGTGCCAGCAGTGAACGGGGTTTCGGAAACACCATATATTTT. The chain links TRBV25-1 to TRBJ1-3; D gene unclear. This CDR3 contains 14 residues. With 2 bases removed from V and 4 bases from J, the gap between germline ends came to 9 bases. The germline V gene encodes CDR1 MGHDK and CDR2 SYGVNS.

The chain has TRBV27 and TRBJ1-2; TRBD1 matches at 8 bases. Germline V gives CDR1 MNHEY, CDR2 SMNVEV (reference sequence). The CDR3 sequence is 12 residues long. V shed 3 bases, J shed 11 bases, and the junction held 5 bases outside the gene matches. The CDR3 here is CASSLPGGVYTF. CDR3 nucleotides: TGTGCCAGCAGTTTGCCAGGGGGCGTGTACACCTTC.

The chain combines TRBV11-2 with TRBJ2-1; TRBD2 might be the D (7 bases). CDR3 length: 18 residues. Germline assignment: CDR1 SGHAT and CDR2 FQNNGV. Deletions cut 2 bases from V and 0 bases from J, with 17 bases between. The CDR3 loop reads CASSLRSLRGGSYNEQFF. The CDR3 DNA reads TGTGCCAGCAGCTTAAGGTCCCTAAGGGGGGGCTCCTACAATGAGCAGTTCTTC.